This T cell receptor (beta chain) stems from a study of T-cell reconstitution after alpha-beta-depleted transplantation in children. This clonotype was observed many times. The authors prepared the TCRbeta library with unique molecular identifiers. MiXCR, run by TCRdb on the PCR reads, gives a single entry per CDR3 protein. The repertoire holds around 71,000 distinct CDR3 sequences, with around 7.9% as singletons. Trimming took off 1 base at V and 5 bases at J, with 9 bases between the two ends. Germline values: CDR1 MNHNS, CDR2 SASEGT. CDR3 size: 14 residues. The source of this sequence is a human donor who donated a stem cell graft to a child with acute lymphoblastic leukemia. Material: PBMCs from the stem cell graft donor, obtained from the stem cell graft. The rearrangement uses TRBV6-1 and TRBJ1-5; the D is unclear. CDR3 residues: CASSEVLGYQPQHF. The DNA of the CDR3 is TGTGCCAGCAGTGAAGTGCTGGGTTATCAGCCCCAGCATTTT.